One TCR beta chain is described in this entry. V was shortened by 4 bases and J by 2 bases, with 13 bases between the two germline ends. The CDR3 consists of 15 residues. Germline lookup yields CDR1 KGHDR and CDR2 SFDVKD. Data came from immunoSEQ multiplex PCR; TCRdb stores just in-frame clones and leaves some out. The sample consists of 100,000 or so clones, around 92% of them appearing once. The sample is drawn from a study of control samples from healthy donors and cancer patients. The source material was blood. This sequence originates from a woman aged 18-29 years in good health. V usage is TRBV24-1 and J usage is TRBJ2-5; D unresolved. CDR3 residues: CATSDPEAGQETQYF. Written as DNA, the CDR3 is TGTGCCACCAGTGACCCTGAGGCAGGACAAGAGACCCAGTACTTC.